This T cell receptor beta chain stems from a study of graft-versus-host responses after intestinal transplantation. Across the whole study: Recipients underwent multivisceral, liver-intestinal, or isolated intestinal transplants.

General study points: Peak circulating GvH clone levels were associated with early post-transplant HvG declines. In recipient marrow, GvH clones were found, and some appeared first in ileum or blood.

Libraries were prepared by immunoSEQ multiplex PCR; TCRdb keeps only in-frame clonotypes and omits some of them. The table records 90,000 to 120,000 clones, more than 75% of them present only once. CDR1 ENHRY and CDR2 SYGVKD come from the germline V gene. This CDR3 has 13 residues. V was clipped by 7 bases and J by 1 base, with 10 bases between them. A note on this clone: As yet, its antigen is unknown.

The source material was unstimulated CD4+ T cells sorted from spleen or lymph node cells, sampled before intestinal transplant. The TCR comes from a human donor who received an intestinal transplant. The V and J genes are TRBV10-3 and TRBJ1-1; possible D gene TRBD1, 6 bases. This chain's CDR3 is CAITMGQNTEAFF. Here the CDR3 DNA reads TGTGCCATCACCATGGGACAGAACACTGAAGCTTTCTTT.